This T cell receptor (beta chain) is from a study of T cells after yellow fever vaccination. Study-wide results and limits: Few clonotypes appeared in both CD4 and CD8 compartments.

The study made its TCR cDNA through 5'RACE template switching. That step introduced a universal primer site along with UMIs. Each CDR3 protein is one row after TCRdb ran MiXCR on the 5' RACE reads. The sample includes about 150,000 distinct CDR3 sequences, under 8% of them seen just once. CDR1 and CDR2 (germline): SGHRS, YFSETQ. V lost 3 bases to trimming and J lost 2 bases; unmatched junction nucleotides: 7. The CDR3 has 16 amino acids. This clonotype was seen ten or more times. Its specificity is unknown. The material sequenced was CD4+ T cells sorted from PBMCs, taken 10 days after the yellow fever booster vaccination. The chain combines TRBV5-1 with TRBJ2-5; TRBD1 agrees at 10 bases. The receptor was derived from a man aged 30 to 45 who received the YFV17D yellow fever vaccine. Here the CDR3 reads CASSSTGGAVQETQYF. The CDR3, as DNA: TGCGCCAGCAGCTCGACAGGGGGCGCGGTACAAGAGACCCAGTACTTC.